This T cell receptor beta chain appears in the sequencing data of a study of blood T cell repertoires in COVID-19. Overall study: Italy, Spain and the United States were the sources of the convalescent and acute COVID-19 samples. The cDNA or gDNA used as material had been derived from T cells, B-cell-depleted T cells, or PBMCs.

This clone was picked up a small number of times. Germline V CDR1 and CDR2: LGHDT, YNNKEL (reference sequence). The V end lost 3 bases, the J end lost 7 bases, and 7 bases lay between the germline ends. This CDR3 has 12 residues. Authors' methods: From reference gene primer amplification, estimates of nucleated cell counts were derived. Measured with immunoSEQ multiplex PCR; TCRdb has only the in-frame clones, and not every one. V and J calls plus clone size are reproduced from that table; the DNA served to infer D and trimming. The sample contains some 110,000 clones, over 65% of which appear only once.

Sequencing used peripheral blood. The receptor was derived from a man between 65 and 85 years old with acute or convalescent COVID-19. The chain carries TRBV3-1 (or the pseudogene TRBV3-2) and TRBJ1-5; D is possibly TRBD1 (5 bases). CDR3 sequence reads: CASSHSGQPQHF. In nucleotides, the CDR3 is TGTGCCAGCAGCCATTCAGGGCAGCCCCAGCATTTT.